One and the same sample provided the 21 T cell receptor beta chains below, sequenced in a study of T cell changes during pregnancy in multiple sclerosis. Produced via immunoSEQ multiplex PCR; TCRdb's table is partial and in-frame only. The sample records around 88,000 clones, 92% being singletons. The material sequenced was peripheral blood, taken after pregnancy. These receptors were obtained from a female donor in good health, enrolled as a control in a pregnancy study.

The genes are TRBV7-8 and TRBJ1-2; 8 nucleotides line up with TRBD1. Trimming removed 1 base from V and 3 bases from J; junction bases left unmatched: 4. This CDR3 has 15 amino acids. The germline gives CDR1 SGHVS, CDR2 FQNEAQ. CDR3 nucleotide sequence: TGTGCCAGCAGCTTAGTGGCAGGGGGCGACTATGGCTACACCTTC. It translates to CASSLVAGGDYGYTF. The full variable domain, rest sourced from reference TRBV7-8 and TRBJ1-2, is GAGVSQSPRYKVAKRGQDVALRCDPISGHVSLFWYQQALGQGPEFLTYFQNEAQLDKSGLPSDRFFAERPEGSVSTLKIQRTQQEDSAVYLCASSLVAGGDYGYTFGSGTRLTVV.

The chain has TRBV2 and TRBJ1-4; no definite D call. CDR3 length: 14 amino acids. V gave up 4 bases and J gave up 3 bases, with 9 bases separating them. Germline V gene data show CDR1 as SNHLY and CDR2 as FYNNEI. The CDR3 region is CASSGAPANEKLFF. CDR3 bases: TGTGCCAGCAGTGGCGCCCCCGCTAATGAAAAACTGTTTTTT.

V gene TRBV29-1 combines with J gene TRBJ2-7; 12 nucleotides align to TRBD2. Germline V CDR1 and CDR2: SQVTM, ANQGSEA. CDR3 length: 13 residues. With 5 bases clipped from V and 4 bases from J, the junction kept 3 bases outside the gene matches. CDR3 sequence reads: CSVQLAGGYEQYF. In nucleotides, the CDR3 is TGCAGCGTTCAACTAGCGGGAGGATACGAGCAGTACTTC.

The rearrangement uses TRBV9 and TRBJ2-5, with TRBD1 matching 8 bases. The germline V gene encodes CDR1 SGDLS and CDR2 YYNGEE. The CDR3 totals 15 residues. Trimming took 1 base from V and 5 from J; bases not matched to a gene: 7. CDR3 coding DNA: TGTGCCAGCAGCGTACTCCCGGGACAGGAGGAGACCCAGTACTTC. Translation gives CASSVLPGQEETQYF. The full variable domain, its missing parts supplied by reference TRBV9 and TRBJ2-5, is DSGVTQTPKHLITATGQRVTLRCSPRSGDLSVYWYQQSLDQGLQFLIQYYNGEERAKGNILERFSAQQFPDLHSELNLSSLELGDSALYFCASSVLPGQEETQYFGPGTRLLVL.

The rearrangement joins TRBV5-1 to TRBJ1-4; no clear D. The V and J ends lost 0 bases and 6 bases respectively, with 12 bases between them. The CDR3 runs to 15 residues. Germline V lookup: CDR1 SGHRS, CDR2 YFSETQ. The DNA of the CDR3 is TGCGCCAGCAGCTTGGTCGCGGGCCGGGATGAAAAACTGTTTTTT. Amino acid sequence: CASSLVAGRDEKLFF.

The genes are TRBV7-2 and TRBJ2-7; 8 bases are a match to TRBD2. With 5 bases clipped from V and 3 bases from J, the junction kept 3 bases outside the gene matches. The CDR3 is made up of 13 amino acids. The germline CDR1 and CDR2 sequences are SGHTA and FQGNSA. In DNA form, the CDR3 reads TGTGCCAGCAGCGATAGCGGGAACTACGAGCAGTACTTC. This translates into CASSDSGNYEQYF.

The V gene is TRBV4-2, the J gene TRBJ1-1; D unclear. Germline CDR1 LGHNA, CDR2 YNFKEQ. V gave up 3 bases and J gave up 2 bases, with 10 bases separating them. CDR3 size: 14 residues. CDR3 region: CASSQGHLNTEAFF. The CDR3 DNA sequence: TGTGCCAGCAGCCAGGGCCATCTAAACACTGAAGCTTTCTTT.

V is TRBV6-1 and J is TRBJ2-7, with 8 bases that match TRBD1. From germline, CDR1 is MNHNS and CDR2 SASEGT. CDR3 length: 14 amino acids. V lost 9 bases to trimming and J lost 5 bases; unmatched junction nucleotides: 12. As DNA, the CDR3 is TGTGCCAGTCCAGGGGGCGCGATCACCAACGAGCAGTACTTC. Translated: CASPGGAITNEQYF.

The CDR3 sequence: CASMGEGPGEQFF. CDR3 nucleotide sequence: TGTGCCAGCATGGGGGAGGGGCCGGGTGAGCAGTTCTTC. The rearrangement joins TRBV2 to TRBJ2-1; TRBD2 agrees at 7 bases. The junction had 9 bases not matched to a gene; V was cut back by 7 bases and J by 9 bases. CDR3 size: 13 residues. The germline V gene has CDR1 SNHLY and CDR2 FYNNEI.

The rearrangement joins TRBV5-1 to TRBJ2-7; D not certain. Germline V gives CDR1 SGHRS, CDR2 YFSETQ. V was shortened by 0 bases and J by 5 bases, with 6 bases between the two germline ends. The CDR3 loop spans 12 amino acids. The CDR3 here is CASSLGHNEQYF. The CDR3 coding sequence is TGCGCCAGCAGCTTGGGGCACAACGAGCAGTACTTC.

V and J are TRBV7-3 and TRBJ2-7, with 10 bases identical to TRBD2. The CDR3 has 14 amino acids. The trim removed 3 bases at V and 7 bases at J, leaving 6 bases unmatched. The germline gives CDR1 SGHTA, CDR2 FQGTGA. CDR3: CASSLRLAGSEQYF. The CDR3 bases are TGTGCCAGCAGCTTGAGACTAGCGGGTTCAGAGCAGTACTTC. The full variable domain, in which reference TRBV7-3 and TRBJ2-7 provide the parts outside the CDR3, is GAGVSQTPSNKVTEKGKYVELRCDPISGHTALYWYRQSLGQGPEFLIYFQGTGAADDSGLPNDRFFAVRPEGSVSTLKIQRTERGDSAVYLCASSLRLAGSEQYFGPGTRLTVT.

The rearrangement links TRBV30 to TRBJ2-3, with D maybe TRBD2 (5 bases). The CDR3 covers 12 residues. V lost 0 bases and J 6 bases, leaving 7 bases between the germline ends. Per germline, CDR1 GTSNPN and CDR2 SVGIG (reference sequence). The CDR3 loop is CAWSVSGDTQYF. The CDR3 bases are TGTGCCTGGAGTGTGTCGGGGGATACGCAGTATTTT.

V is TRBV30 and J is TRBJ2-5; no definite D call. This CDR3 contains 11 residues. Germline V gives CDR1 GTSNPN, CDR2 SVGIG (reference sequence). Between the trimmed V and J ends, which lost 0 bases and 5 bases, there was a span of 4 bases. The CDR3 loop is CAWSVQETQYF. CDR3 sequence (DNA): TGTGCCTGGAGTGTTCAGGAGACCCAGTACTTC.

V is TRBV7-6 and J is TRBJ2-7; D ambiguous. The CDR3 covers 12 residues. V lost 5 bases, J lost 4 bases, and 9 bases lay in between. Germline values: CDR1 SGHVS, CDR2 FNYEAQ. CDR3 sequence: CASSPNGYEQYF. The CDR3 DNA reads TGTGCCAGCAGCCCGAACGGGTACGAGCAGTACTTC.

V usage is TRBV4-1 and J usage is TRBJ1-2, with TRBD1 matching over 8 bases. The length of the CDR3 is 15 residues. CDR1 is MGHRA, CDR2 YSYEKL, per germline. Unmatched junction bases numbered 5, after V lost 1 base and J lost 4 bases. CDR3 loop: CASSQGAGGIYGYTF. CDR3 DNA: TGCGCCAGCAGCCAAGGGGCAGGGGGCATCTATGGCTACACCTTC.

The V gene is TRBV9, the J gene TRBJ1-1; perhaps TRBD1 as D (6 bases). Germline V lookup: CDR1 SGDLS, CDR2 YYNGEE. This CDR3 is 15 amino acids long. Trimming shortened V by 2 bases and J by 7 bases, and 18 bases separated the two germline ends. CDR3 sequence reads: CASSVDPTGSSEAFF. Written as DNA, the CDR3 is TGTGCCAGCAGCGTCGACCCTACAGGGTCTAGTGAAGCTTTCTTT.

V gene TRBV9 combines with J gene TRBJ2-5, with a possible D match to TRBD2 (7 bases). The germline V gene has CDR1 SGDLS and CDR2 YYNGEE. Trimming removed 3 bases at V and 4 bases at J, with 19 bases between. The CDR3 extends over 16 amino acids. The CDR3 nucleotides are TGTGCCAGCAGCGGGGGGTCTGGGGGGGCCGGAGAGACCCAGTACTTC. This sequence encodes CASSGGSGGAGETQYF.

This clone was seen just once. The V gene is TRBV28, the J gene TRBJ2-7, with a possible D match to TRBD2 (6 bases). Germline CDR1 is MDHEN and CDR2 is SYDVKM. V shed 6 bases and J shed 2 bases, with 17 bases lying between them. This CDR3 has 15 amino acids. The CDR3 protein is CASSQESGLPYEQYF. CDR3 nucleotide sequence: TGTGCCAGCAGCCAAGAAAGCGGGCTCCCCTACGAGCAGTACTTC.

The J gene is TRBJ1-1, the V gene TRBV5-1; 7 bases line up with TRBD1. Germline V gene data show CDR1 as SGHRS and CDR2 as YFSETQ. The CDR3 has 14 residues. V was clipped by 3 bases and J by 4 bases; unmatched bases: 6. The CDR3 region is CASSWGSGGTEAFF. The DNA of the CDR3 is TGCGCCAGCAGCTGGGGTTCAGGGGGCACTGAAGCTTTCTTT. Full variable domain (outside the CDR3, taken from reference TRBV5-1 and TRBJ1-1): KAGVTQTPRYLIKTRGQQVTLSCSPISGHRSVSWYQQTPGQGLQFLFEYFSETQRNKGNFPGRFSGRQFSNSRSEMNVSTLELGDSALYLCASSWGSGGTEAFFGQGTRLTVV.

The chain joins TRBV5-1 to TRBJ2-3; 11 bases are shared with TRBD1. In germline, CDR1 is SGHRS, CDR2 YFSETQ. CDR3 length: 17 residues. Trimming removed 5 bases from V and 1 base from J; junction bases left unmatched: 9. CDR3 sequence: CASSARTGGVGTDTQYF. The CDR3 nucleotides read TGCGCCAGCAGTGCTCGGACAGGGGGCGTGGGCACAGATACGCAGTATTTT.

The V and J genes are TRBV20-1 and TRBJ2-1, with a possible D match to TRBD2 (5 bases). The CDR3 is 11 amino acids. CDR1 is DFQATT, CDR2 SNEGSKA, per germline (reference sequence). V gave up 6 bases and J gave up 6 bases, with 9 bases separating them. CDR3: CSARRGNEQFF. DNA of the CDR3: TGCAGTGCGCGCCGGGGCAATGAGCAGTTCTTC.